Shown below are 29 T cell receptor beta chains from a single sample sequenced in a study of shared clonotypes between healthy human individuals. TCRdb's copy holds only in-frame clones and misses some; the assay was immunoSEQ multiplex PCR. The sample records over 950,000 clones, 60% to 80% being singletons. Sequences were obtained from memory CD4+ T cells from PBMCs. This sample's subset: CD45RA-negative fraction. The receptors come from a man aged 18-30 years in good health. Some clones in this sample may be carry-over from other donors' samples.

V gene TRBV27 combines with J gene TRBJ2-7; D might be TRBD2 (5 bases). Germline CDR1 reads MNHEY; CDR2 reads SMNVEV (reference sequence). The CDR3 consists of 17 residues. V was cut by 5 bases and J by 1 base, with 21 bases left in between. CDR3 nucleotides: TGTGCCAGCAGTCCCCGGCAGCGGACCACCATTTCCTACGAGCAGTACTTC. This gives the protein CASSPRQRTTISYEQYF.

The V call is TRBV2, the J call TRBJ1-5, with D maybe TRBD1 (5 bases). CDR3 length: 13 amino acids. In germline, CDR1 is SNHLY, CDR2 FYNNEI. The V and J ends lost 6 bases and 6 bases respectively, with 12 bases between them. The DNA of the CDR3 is TGTGCCAGCAGACAGGAGAGTACTCAGCCCCAGCATTTT. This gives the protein CASRQESTQPQHF.

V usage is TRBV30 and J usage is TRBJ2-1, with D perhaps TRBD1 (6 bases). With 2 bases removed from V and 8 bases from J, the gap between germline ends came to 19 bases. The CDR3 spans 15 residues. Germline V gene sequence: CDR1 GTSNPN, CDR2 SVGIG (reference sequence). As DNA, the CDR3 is TGTGCCTGGAGTCGAAGGGGGACACTGGGCGATGAGCAGTTCTTC. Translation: CAWSRRGTLGDEQFF. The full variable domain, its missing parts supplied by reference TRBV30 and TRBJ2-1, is SQTIHQWPATLVQPVGSPLSLECTVEGTSNPNLYWYRQAAGRGLQLLFYSVGIGQISSEVPQNLSASRPQDRQFILSSKKLLLSDSGFYLCAWSRRGTLGDEQFFGPGTRLTVL.

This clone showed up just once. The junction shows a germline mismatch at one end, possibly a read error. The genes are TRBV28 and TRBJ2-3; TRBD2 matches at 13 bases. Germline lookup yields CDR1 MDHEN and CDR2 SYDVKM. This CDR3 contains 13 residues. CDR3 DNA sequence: TGTGCCAGCAGTCCACGGACTAGCGGGAGCTTGGATTTT. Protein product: CASSPRTSGSLDF. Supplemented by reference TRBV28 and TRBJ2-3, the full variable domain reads DVKVTQSSRYLVKRTGEKVFLECVQDMDHENMFWYRQDPGLGLRLIYFSYDVKMKEKGDIPEGYSVSREKKERFSLILESASTNQTSMYLCASSPRTSGSLDFGPGTRLTVL.

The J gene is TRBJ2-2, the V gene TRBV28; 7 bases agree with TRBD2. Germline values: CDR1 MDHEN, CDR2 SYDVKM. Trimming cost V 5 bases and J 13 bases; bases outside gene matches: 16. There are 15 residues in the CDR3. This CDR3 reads CASSRGGGRKGGLFF. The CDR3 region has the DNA TGTGCCAGCAGTCGCGGCGGGGGAAGGAAAGGTGGGCTGTTTTTT.

The CDR3 nucleotides read TGTGCCAGCAGTACACAGGGCTTCGCCAATGAGCAGTTCTTC. Its translation is CASSTQGFANEQFF. The chain uses TRBV28 and TRBJ2-1; a weak D match, TRBD1 (6 bases). Deletions cut 5 bases from V and 6 bases from J, with 14 bases between. Germline assignment: CDR1 MDHEN and CDR2 SYDVKM. The CDR3 totals 14 residues. The full variable domain, in which reference TRBV28 and TRBJ2-1 provide the parts outside the CDR3, is DVKVTQSSRYLVKRTGEKVFLECVQDMDHENMFWYRQDPGLGLRLIYFSYDVKMKEKGDIPEGYSVSREKKERFSLILESASTNQTSMYLCASSTQGFANEQFFGPGTRLTVL.

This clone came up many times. CDR3: CASSLAGRTSSYNEQFF. Here the CDR3 DNA reads TGTGCCAGCAGCTTAGCGGGTAGAACTAGCTCCTACAATGAGCAGTTCTTC. The chain recombines TRBV7-9 with TRBJ2-1, with D tentatively TRBD2 (5 bases). The CDR3 covers 17 residues. V lost 0 bases to trimming and J lost 0 bases, with 12 bases between them. Germline CDR1 is SEHNR and CDR2 is FQNEAQ (reference sequence).

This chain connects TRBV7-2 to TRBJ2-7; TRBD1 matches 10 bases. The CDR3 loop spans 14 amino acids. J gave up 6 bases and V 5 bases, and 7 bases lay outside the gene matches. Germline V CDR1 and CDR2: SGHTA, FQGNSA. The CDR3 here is CASSARQGAFEQYF. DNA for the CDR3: TGTGCCAGCAGCGCCCGACAGGGGGCGTTCGAGCAGTACTTC.

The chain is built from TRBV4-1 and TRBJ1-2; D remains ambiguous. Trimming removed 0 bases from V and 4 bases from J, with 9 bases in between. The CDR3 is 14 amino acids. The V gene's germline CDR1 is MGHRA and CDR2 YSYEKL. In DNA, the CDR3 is TGCGCCAGCAGCCAAGAACCAGCCTCCTATGGCTACACCTTC. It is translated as CASSQEPASYGYTF.

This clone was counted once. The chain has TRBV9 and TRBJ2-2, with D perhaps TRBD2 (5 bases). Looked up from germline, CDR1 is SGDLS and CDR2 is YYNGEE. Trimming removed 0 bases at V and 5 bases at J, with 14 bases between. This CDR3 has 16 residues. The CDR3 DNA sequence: TGTGCCAGCAGCGTAGTATCGACCCCGGGGACCGGGGAGCTGTTTTTT. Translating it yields CASSVVSTPGTGELFF.

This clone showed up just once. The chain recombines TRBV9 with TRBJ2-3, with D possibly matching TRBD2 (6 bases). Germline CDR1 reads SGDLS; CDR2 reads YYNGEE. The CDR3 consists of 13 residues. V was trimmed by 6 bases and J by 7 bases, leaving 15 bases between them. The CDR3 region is CASNRDSQYTQYF. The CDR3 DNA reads TGTGCCAGCAACCGGGACTCCCAATATACGCAGTATTTT.

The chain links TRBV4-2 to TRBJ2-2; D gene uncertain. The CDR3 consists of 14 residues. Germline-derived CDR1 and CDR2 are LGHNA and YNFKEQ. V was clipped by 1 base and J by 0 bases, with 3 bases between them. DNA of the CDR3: TGTGCCAGCAGCCAAGCCCCGAACACCGGGGAGCTGTTTTTT. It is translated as CASSQAPNTGELFF.

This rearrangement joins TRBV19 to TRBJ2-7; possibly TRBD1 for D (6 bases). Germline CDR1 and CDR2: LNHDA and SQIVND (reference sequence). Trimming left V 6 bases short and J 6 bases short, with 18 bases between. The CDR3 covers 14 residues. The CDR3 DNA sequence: TGTGCCAGTAGCTTTCCGGGACAATCGGGCGAGCAGTACTTC. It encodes CASSFPGQSGEQYF.

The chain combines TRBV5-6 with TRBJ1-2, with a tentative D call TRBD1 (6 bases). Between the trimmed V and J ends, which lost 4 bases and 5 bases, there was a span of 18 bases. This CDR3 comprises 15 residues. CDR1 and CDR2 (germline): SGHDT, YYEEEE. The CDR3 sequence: CASSRAQGLGYGYTF. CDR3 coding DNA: TGTGCCAGCAGCCGAGCCCAGGGGCTAGGGTATGGCTACACCTTC.

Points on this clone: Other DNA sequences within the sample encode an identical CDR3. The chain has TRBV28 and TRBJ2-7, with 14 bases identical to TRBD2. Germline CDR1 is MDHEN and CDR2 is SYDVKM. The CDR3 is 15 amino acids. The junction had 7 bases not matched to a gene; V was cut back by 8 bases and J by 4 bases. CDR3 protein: CASGTSGRGSYEQYF. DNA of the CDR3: TGTGCCAGCGGGACTAGCGGGAGAGGGTCGTACGAGCAGTACTTC. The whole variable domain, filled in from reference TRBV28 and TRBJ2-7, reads DVKVTQSSRYLVKRTGEKVFLECVQDMDHENMFWYRQDPGLGLRLIYFSYDVKMKEKGDIPEGYSVSREKKERFSLILESASTNQTSMYLCASGTSGRGSYEQYFGPGTRLTVT.

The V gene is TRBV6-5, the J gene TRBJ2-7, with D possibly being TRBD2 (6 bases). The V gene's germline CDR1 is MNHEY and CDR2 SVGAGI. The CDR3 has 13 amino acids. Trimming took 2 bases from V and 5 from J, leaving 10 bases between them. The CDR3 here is CASSYPGGDEQYF. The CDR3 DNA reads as TGTGCCAGCAGTTACCCAGGAGGGGACGAGCAGTACTTC.

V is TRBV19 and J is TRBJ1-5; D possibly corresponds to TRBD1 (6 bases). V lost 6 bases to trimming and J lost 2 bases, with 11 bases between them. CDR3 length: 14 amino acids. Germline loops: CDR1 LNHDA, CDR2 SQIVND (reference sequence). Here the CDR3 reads CASREQGGNQPQHF. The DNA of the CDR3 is TGTGCCAGTAGAGAACAGGGTGGCAATCAGCCCCAGCATTTT.

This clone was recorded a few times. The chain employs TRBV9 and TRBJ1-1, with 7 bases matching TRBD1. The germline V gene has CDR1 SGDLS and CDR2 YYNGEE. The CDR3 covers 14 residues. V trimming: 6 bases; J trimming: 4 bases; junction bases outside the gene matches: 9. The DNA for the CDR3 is TGTGCCAGCAACCCTAGACAGGGTAGCACTGAAGCTTTCTTT. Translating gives CASNPRQGSTEAFF.

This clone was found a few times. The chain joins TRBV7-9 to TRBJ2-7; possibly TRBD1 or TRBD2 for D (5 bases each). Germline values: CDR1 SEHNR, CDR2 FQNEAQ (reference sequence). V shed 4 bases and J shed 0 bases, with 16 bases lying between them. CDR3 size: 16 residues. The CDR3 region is CASSSRGQGRSYEQYF. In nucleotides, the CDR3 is TGTGCCAGCAGCTCCAGAGGGCAGGGCCGCTCCTACGAGCAGTACTTC.

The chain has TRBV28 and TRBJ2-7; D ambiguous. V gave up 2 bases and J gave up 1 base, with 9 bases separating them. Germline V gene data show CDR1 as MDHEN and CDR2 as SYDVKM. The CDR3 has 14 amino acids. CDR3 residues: CASSLVGISYEQYF. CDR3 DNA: TGTGCCAGCAGTTTAGTAGGGATTTCCTACGAGCAGTACTTC.

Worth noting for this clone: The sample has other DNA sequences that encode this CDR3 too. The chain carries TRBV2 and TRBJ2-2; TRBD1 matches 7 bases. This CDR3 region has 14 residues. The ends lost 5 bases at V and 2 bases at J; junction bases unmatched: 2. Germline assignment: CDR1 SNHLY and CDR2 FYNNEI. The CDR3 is CASSRDRNTGELFF. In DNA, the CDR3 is TGTGCCAGCAGTCGGGACAGAAACACCGGGGAGCTGTTTTTT.

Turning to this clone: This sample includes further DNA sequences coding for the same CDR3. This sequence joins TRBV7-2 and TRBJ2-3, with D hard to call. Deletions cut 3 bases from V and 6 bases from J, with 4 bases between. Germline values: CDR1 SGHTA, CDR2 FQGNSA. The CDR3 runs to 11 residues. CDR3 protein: CASSLLDTQYF. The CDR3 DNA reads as TGTGCCAGCAGCTTGCTGGATACGCAGTATTTT.

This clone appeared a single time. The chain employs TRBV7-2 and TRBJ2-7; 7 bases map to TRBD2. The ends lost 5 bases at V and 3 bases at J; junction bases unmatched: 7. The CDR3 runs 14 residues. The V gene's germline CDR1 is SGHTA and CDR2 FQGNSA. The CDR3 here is CASSQSGTLYEQYF. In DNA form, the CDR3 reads TGTGCCAGCAGCCAAAGCGGGACCCTCTACGAGCAGTACTTC.

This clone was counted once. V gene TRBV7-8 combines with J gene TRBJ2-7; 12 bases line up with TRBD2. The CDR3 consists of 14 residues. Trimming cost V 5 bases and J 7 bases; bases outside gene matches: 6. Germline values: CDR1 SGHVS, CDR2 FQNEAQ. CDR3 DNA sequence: TGTGCCAGCAGCGCCAGCGGGACTAGCGGGGAGCAGTACTTC. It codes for CASSASGTSGEQYF.

CDR3 sequence reads: CASSVDDNQSAYEQYF. CDR3 nucleotides: TGTGCCAGCAGCGTAGACGACAACCAAAGTGCCTACGAGCAGTACTTC. This rearrangement joins TRBV9 to TRBJ2-7; D unresolved. The V gene lost 0 bases and the J gene lost 2 bases, with 15 bases spanning the gap. Germline values: CDR1 SGDLS, CDR2 YYNGEE. CDR3 size: 16 residues.

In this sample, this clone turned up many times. CDR3 nucleotides: TGTGCCAGCAGCTTGGCCAGTGGGAGGACCTACACAGATACGCAGTATTTT. Its translation is CASSLASGRTYTDTQYF. V gene TRBV5-6 combines with J gene TRBJ2-3; TRBD2 might be the D (6 bases). Trimming cost V 0 bases and J 2 bases, with 16 bases left between them. Germline assignment: CDR1 SGHDT and CDR2 YYEEEE. The CDR3 loop spans 17 amino acids.

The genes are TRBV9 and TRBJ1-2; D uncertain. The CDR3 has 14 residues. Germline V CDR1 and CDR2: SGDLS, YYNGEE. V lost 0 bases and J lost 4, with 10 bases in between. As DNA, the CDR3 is TGTGCCAGCAGCGTAGGCTCGGAGAGCTATGGCTACACCTTC. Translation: CASSVGSESYGYTF.

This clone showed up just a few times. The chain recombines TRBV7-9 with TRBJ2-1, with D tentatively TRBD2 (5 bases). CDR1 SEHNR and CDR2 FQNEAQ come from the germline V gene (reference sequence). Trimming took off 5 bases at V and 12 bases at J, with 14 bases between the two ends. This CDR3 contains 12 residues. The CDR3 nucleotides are TGTGCCAGCAGCCCCCCTGACTATTCGCAGTTCTTC. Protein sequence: CASSPPDYSQFF.

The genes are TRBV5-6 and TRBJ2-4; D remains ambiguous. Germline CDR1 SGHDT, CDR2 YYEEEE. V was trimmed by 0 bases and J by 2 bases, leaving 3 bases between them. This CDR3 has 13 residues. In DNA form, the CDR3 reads TGTGCCAGCAGCTTGGGGTCCAAAAACATTCAGTACTTC. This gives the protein CASSLGSKNIQYF.